Presented here are 8 T cell receptor beta chains from one specimen sequenced in a study of blood T cell repertoires in COVID-19. TCRdb's copy holds only in-frame clones and misses some; the assay was immunoSEQ multiplex PCR. The sample consists of over 200,000 clones, roughly 87% of them appearing once. The specimen sequenced was peripheral blood. These receptors came from a woman in her 30s with acute or convalescent COVID-19.

The chain couples TRBV25-1 to TRBJ2-6; 12 bases agree with TRBD2. Germline lookup yields CDR1 MGHDK and CDR2 SYGVNS. The CDR3 covers 18 residues. Trimming removed 4 bases from V and 0 bases from J; junction bases left unmatched: 4. The chain's CDR3 is CASSVRLAGASGANVLTF. The CDR3 DNA follows: TGTGCCAGCAGTGTTAGACTAGCGGGAGCCTCTGGGGCCAACGTCCTGACTTTC. Complete variable domain (other parts from reference TRBV25-1 and TRBJ2-6): EADIYQTPRYLVIGTGKKITLECSQTMGHDKMYWYQQDPGMELHLIHYSYGVNSTEKGDLSSESTVSRIRTEHFPLTLESARPSHTSQYLCASSVRLAGASGANVLTFGAGSRLTVL.

The chain carries TRBV5-6 and TRBJ2-1, with TRBD1 as a possible D gene (6 bases). The V and J ends lost 4 bases and 2 bases respectively, with 13 bases between them. The CDR3 extends over 15 amino acids. CDR1 SGHDT and CDR2 YYEEEE come from the germline V gene. The CDR3 sequence: CASSRYTGPYNEQFF. CDR3 in DNA: TGTGCCAGCAGCCGATATACAGGGCCCTACAATGAGCAGTTCTTC.

The V and J genes are TRBV6-5 and TRBJ1-2, with a tentative D call TRBD1 (6 bases). The CDR3 loop spans 14 amino acids. Germline lookup yields CDR1 MNHEY and CDR2 SVGAGI. The V end lost 2 bases, the J end lost 4 bases, and 11 bases lay between the germline ends. The DNA for the CDR3 is TGTGCCAGCAGTTACAGTGGACAGCTCTATGGCTACACCTTC. This encodes CASSYSGQLYGYTF.

This clone was seen just once. This chain uses TRBV11-3 with TRBJ1-4; 8 bases map to TRBD1. CDR3 length equals 15 residues. The V and J ends lost 0 bases and 7 bases, in that order; junction bases with no gene match: 4. CDR1 is SGHNT, CDR2 YENEEA, per germline. DNA of the CDR3: TGTGCCAGCAGCTTAGAGGCAGGGGGCTTTGAAAAACTGTTTTTT. Translation: CASSLEAGGFEKLFF.

The CDR3 DNA reads as TGTGCCAGCAGCGTAGACCCCGGTCTGGGCCTGCTCCCGGCTTTCTTT. Amino acid sequence: CASSVDPGLGLLPAFF. This rearrangement joins TRBV9 to TRBJ1-1; D uncertain. CDR1 is SGDLS and CDR2 is YYNGEE in the germline V gene. The CDR3 sequence is 16 residues long. V lost 0 bases, J lost 11 bases, and 23 bases lay in between.

This clone has more than one count but fewer than ten. The CDR3 nucleotides are TGTGCCAGCAGTTACTCCCCTTCCACCGGGGAGCTGTTTTTT. Its translation is CASSYSPSTGELFF. This chain connects TRBV6-6 to TRBJ2-2, with D unresolved. Germline loops: CDR1 MNHNY, CDR2 SVGAGI (reference sequence). The CDR3 is 14 amino acids. Trimming took 0 bases from V and 4 from J, leaving 6 bases between them.

This chain connects TRBV7-9 to TRBJ2-7; TRBD2 matches at 11 bases. After removal of 4 bases from V and 2 bases from J, the junction contained 4 bases not matched to a gene. Per germline, CDR1 SEHNR and CDR2 FQNEAQ (reference sequence). This CDR3 has 15 amino acids. This chain's CDR3 is CASSSGLAAPYEQYF. In DNA form, the CDR3 reads TGTGCCAGCAGCTCGGGACTAGCGGCCCCCTACGAGCAGTACTTC. The full variable domain, rest sourced from reference TRBV7-9 and TRBJ2-7, is DTGVSQNPRHKITKRGQNVTFRCDPISEHNRLYWYRQTLGQGPEFLTYFQNEAQLEKSRLLSDRFSAERPKGSFSTLEIQRTEQGDSAMYLCASSSGLAAPYEQYFGPGTRLTVT.

This chain uses TRBV5-1 with TRBJ2-1, with 12 bases that match TRBD2. The J segment lost 10 bases and the V segment lost 4 bases, leaving 12 bases of the junction unmatched. The CDR3 runs 16 residues. Germline V gene lookup returns CDR1 SGHRS and CDR2 YFSETQ. The CDR3 sequence: CASSRGGLAGLGEQFF. Here the CDR3 DNA reads TGCGCCAGCAGCCGAGGGGGACTAGCGGGTCTGGGGGAGCAGTTCTTC.